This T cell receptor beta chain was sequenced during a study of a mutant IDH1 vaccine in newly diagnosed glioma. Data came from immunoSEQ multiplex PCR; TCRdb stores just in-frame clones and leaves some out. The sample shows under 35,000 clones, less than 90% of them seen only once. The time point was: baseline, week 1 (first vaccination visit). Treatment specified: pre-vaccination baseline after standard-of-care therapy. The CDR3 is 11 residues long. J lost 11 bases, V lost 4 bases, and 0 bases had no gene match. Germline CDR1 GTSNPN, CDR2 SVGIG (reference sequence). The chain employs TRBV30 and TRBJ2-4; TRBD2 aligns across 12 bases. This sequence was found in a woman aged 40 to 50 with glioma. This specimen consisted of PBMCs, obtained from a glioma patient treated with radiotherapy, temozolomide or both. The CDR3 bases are TGTGCCTGGACTAGCGGGAGGGTTCAGTACTTC. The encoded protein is CAWTSGRVQYF.